Given below is one T cell receptor beta chain in context. Its specificity is not known. This specimen belongs to a study of CD8+ T cells in alopecia areata. Study-level findings and limits: Resident alphabeta T cells of normal skin are also sequenced in scalp samples.

It was from alopecia areata patients that lesional scalp punch biopsies and peripheral blood were collected. V lost 8 bases, J lost 6 bases, and 7 bases stayed unmatched. The CDR3 is made up of 14 amino acids. CDR1 SGHTA and CDR2 FQGTGA come from the germline V gene. cDNA reverse transcribed from extracted RNA served as the sequencing template. Libraries were prepared by immunoSEQ multiplex PCR; TCRdb keeps only in-frame clonotypes and omits some of them. The sample consists of fewer than 150,000 clones, 50% to 60% of them appearing once. The receptor was isolated from a human donor with alopecia areata. This sequence joins TRBV7-3 and TRBJ2-2; 9 bases map to TRBD2. The sample consisted of CD4+ T cells sorted from blood, taken at week 0. The CDR3 DNA sequence: TGTGCCAGCGGAACATTAGCGGGAGCCGGGGAGCTGTTTTTT. It specifies CASGTLAGAGELFF.